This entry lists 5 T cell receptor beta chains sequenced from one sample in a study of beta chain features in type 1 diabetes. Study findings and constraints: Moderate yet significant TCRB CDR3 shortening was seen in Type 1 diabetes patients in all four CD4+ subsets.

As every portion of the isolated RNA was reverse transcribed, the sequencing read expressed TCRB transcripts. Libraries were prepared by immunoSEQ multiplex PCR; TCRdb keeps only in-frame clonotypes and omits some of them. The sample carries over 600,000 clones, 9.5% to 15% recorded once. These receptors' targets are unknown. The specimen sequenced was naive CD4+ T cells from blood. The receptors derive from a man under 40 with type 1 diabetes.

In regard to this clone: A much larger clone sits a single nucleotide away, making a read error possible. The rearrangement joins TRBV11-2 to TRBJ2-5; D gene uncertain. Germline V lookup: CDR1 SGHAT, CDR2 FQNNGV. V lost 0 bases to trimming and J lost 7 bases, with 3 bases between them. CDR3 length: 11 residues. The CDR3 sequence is CASSLEGTQYF. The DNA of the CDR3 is TGTGCCAGCAGCTTAGAGGGGACCCAGTACTTC. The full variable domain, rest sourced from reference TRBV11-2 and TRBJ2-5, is EAGVAQSPRYKIIEKRQSVAFWCNPISGHATLYWYQQILGQGPKLLIQFQNNGVVDDSQLPKDRFSAERLKGVDSTLKIQPAKLEDSAVYLCASSLEGTQYFGPGTRLLVL.

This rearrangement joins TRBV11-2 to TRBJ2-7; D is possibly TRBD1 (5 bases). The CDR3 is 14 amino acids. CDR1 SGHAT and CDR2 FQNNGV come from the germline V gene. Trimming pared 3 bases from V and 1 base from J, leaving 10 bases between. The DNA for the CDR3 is TGTGCCAGCAGCTTCTCGACAGCGTCCTACGAGCAGTACTTC. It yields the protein CASSFSTASYEQYF.

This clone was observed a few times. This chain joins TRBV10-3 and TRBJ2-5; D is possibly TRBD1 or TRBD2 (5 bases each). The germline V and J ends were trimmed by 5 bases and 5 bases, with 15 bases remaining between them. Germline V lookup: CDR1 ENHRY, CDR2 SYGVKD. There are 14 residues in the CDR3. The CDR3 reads CAISPRETRETQYF. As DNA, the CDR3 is TGTGCCATCAGTCCCAGGGAGACGAGGGAGACCCAGTACTTC.

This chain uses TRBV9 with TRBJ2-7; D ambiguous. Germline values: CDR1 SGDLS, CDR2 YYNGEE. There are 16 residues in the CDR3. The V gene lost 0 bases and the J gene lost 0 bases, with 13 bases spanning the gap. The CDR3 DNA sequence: TGTGCCAGCAGCGTAGGTGGGTCTTCAAGCTCCTACGAGCAGTACTTC. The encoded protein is CASSVGGSSSSYEQYF.

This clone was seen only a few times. The CDR3 coding sequence is TGTGCCAGCAGGGTGTGGGAGACCCAGTACTTC. Amino acid sequence: CASRVWETQYF. J is TRBJ2-5 and V is TRBV11-2; D remains ambiguous. The CDR3 contains 11 residues. The germline V gene has CDR1 SGHAT and CDR2 FQNNGV. V was trimmed by 6 bases and J by 5 bases, leaving 7 bases between them.